This T cell receptor beta chain was recovered during a study of beta chain features in type 1 diabetes. Notes on the study in general: Overrepresentation of cells with high TCR expression could result from cDNA sequencing. HLA influence on TCRB rearrangement stayed unresolved here.

Reverse transcription of all isolated RNA meant that expressed TCRB transcripts were sequenced. Some clones are missing from TCRdb's copy, which holds only in-frame ones; the method was immunoSEQ multiplex PCR. The table shows 900,000 or so clones, with about 17% occurring only once. This clone has only a few counts. The antigen is undetermined. Per the germline V gene, CDR1 is LGHNA and CDR2 is YSLEER. Trimming shortened V by 3 bases and J by 2 bases, and 9 bases separated the two germline ends. The CDR3 totals 14 residues. A CD45RO/CCR7/CD25/CD127/CD95/CD27 panel sorted naive, central memory, regulatory and stem cell-like memory CD4+ cells.

The sample comprised naive CD4+ T cells from blood. The clonotype was recovered from a woman younger than 30 in good health. V is TRBV4-3 and J is TRBJ2-3; D gene uncertain. For the CDR3, the DNA is TGCGCCAGCAGCCATGGAGAGTACACAGATACGCAGTATTTT. It translates to CASSHGEYTDTQYF.